This section outlines one T cell receptor beta chain sequence together with its context. The antigen remains undetermined. The sample comes from a study of PD-1 blockade in classical Hodgkin lymphoma. Study-level findings and limits: Differences between repertoires have undefined causes, possibly disease activity or prior therapy. Newly diagnosed patients reportedly trailed healthy donors in baseline TCR diversity.

Regarding time point: newly diagnosed, previously untreated cHL patient sample. Newly diagnosed classical Hodgkin lymphoma PBMCs, still untreated, provided the comparison samples. Sequencing used immunoSEQ multiplex PCR; TCRdb keeps in-frame clones, though not all of them. The table has some 27,000 clones, more than 85% seen once. This TCR was sampled from a human donor with classical Hodgkin lymphoma. The sample taken for sequencing was peripheral blood mononuclear cells (PBMCs).

Here the CDR3 DNA reads TGCAGCCTGGGGGGTGGAGGGCTAGCGGTAACCTACAATGAGCAGTTCTTC. This translates into CSLGGGGLAVTYNEQFF. The rearrangement links TRBV29-1 to TRBJ2-1; 7 bases fit TRBD2. Germline V gene lookup returns CDR1 SQVTM and CDR2 ANQGSEA. Trimming took 8 bases from V and 2 from J; bases not matched to a gene: 18. The CDR3 is 17 residues long.